These 2 T cell receptor beta chains originate from one sample sequenced in a study of beta chain features in type 1 diabetes. The whole isolated RNA underwent reverse transcription, so sequencing captured expressed TCRB transcripts. Repertoires were generated with immunoSEQ multiplex PCR, while TCRdb's copy carries only in-frame clones and drops some. Of hundreds of thousands of clones in the sample, 17% were seen once. The sample consisted of naive CD4+ T cells from blood. All receptors come from a woman aged 18-29 years in good health.

The chain joins TRBV15 to TRBJ2-7, with a tentative D call TRBD1 (6 bases). The V end was cut by 1 base, the J end by 3 bases, with 19 bases between. CDR3 length equals 17 residues. CDR1 is LNHNV and CDR2 is YYDKDF in the germline V gene (reference sequence). The CDR3 protein is CATSRAPGTLGDYEQYF. CDR3 nucleotides: TGTGCCACCAGCAGAGCTCCCGGGACACTGGGCGACTACGAGCAGTACTTC.

The V and J genes are TRBV28 and TRBJ2-1; maybe TRBD1 (6 bases). This CDR3 has 13 residues. The ends were cut back, 7 bases at V and 3 bases at J, with 10 bases in the middle. Per germline, CDR1 MDHEN and CDR2 SYDVKM. This CDR3 reads CASIAGDYNEQFF. The CDR3 nucleotides are TGTGCCAGCATTGCAGGGGACTACAATGAGCAGTTCTTC.